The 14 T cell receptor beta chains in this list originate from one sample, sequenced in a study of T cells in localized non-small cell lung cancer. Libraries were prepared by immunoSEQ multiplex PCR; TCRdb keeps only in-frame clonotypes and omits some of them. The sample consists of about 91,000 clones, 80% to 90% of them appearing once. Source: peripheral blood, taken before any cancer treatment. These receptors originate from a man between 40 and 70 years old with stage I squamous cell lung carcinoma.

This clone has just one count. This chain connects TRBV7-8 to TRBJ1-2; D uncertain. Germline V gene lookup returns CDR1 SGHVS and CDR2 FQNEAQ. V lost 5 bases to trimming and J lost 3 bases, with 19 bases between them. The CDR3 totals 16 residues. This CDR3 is CASSPRFPGIDYGYTF. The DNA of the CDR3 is TGTGCCAGCAGCCCCCGCTTTCCGGGGATTGACTATGGCTACACCTTC.

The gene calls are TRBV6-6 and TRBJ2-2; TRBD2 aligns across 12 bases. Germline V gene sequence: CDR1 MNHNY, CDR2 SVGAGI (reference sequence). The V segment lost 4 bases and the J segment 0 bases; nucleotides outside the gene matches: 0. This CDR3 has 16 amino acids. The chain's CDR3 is CASSSSGGANTGELFF. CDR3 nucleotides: TGTGCCAGCAGTTCTAGCGGGGGGGCGAACACCGGGGAGCTGTTTTTT.

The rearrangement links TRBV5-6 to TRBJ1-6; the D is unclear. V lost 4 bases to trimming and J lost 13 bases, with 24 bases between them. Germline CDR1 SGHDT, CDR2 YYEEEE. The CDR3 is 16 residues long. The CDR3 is CASSPKSRTLAPPLHF. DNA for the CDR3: TGTGCCAGCAGCCCCAAGAGCCGGACCCTCGCACCCCCCCTCCACTTT.

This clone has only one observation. DNA for the CDR3: TGTGCCAGCAGCTTGGGGGACAGGCCGATCTACGAGCAGTACTTC. Translated, it gives CASSLGDRPIYEQYF. The chain joins TRBV7-9 to TRBJ2-7, with 8 bases identical to TRBD1. The CDR3 has 15 residues. CDR1 and CDR2 from the germline V gene are SEHNR and FQNEAQ (reference sequence). V was clipped by 3 bases and J by 3 bases; unmatched bases: 7.

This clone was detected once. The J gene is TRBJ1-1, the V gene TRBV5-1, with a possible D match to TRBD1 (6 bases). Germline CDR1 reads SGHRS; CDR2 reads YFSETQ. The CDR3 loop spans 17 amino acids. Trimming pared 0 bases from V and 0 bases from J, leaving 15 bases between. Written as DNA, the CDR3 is TGCGCCAGCAGCTTGGCCGGGGCAGGGACAATGAACACTGAAGCTTTCTTT. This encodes CASSLAGAGTMNTEAFF.

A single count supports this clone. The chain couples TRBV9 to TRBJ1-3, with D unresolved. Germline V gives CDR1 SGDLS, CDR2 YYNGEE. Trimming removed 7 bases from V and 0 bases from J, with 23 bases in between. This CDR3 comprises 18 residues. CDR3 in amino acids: CASRTSSMRVHSGNTIYF. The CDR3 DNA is TGTGCCAGCCGTACCTCATCGATGCGGGTACACTCTGGAAACACCATATATTTT.

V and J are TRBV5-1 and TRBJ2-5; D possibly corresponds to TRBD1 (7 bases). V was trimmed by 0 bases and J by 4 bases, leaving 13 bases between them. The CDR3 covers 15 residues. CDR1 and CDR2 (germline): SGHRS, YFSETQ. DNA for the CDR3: TGCGCCAGCAGCTTGGGATCAGGGGGGCGAGAGACCCAGTACTTC. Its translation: CASSLGSGGRETQYF.

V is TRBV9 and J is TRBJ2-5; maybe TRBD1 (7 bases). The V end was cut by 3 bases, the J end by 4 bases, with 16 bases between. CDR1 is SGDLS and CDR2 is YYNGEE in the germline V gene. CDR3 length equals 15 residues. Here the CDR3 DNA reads TGTGCCAGCAGCGGACGACAGGGACTGGGAGAGACCCAGTACTTC. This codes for CASSGRQGLGETQYF. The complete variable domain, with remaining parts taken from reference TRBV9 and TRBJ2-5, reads DSGVTQTPKHLITATGQRVTLRCSPRSGDLSVYWYQQSLDQGLQFLIQYYNGEERAKGNILERFSAQQFPDLHSELNLSSLELGDSALYFCASSGRQGLGETQYFGPGTRLLVL.

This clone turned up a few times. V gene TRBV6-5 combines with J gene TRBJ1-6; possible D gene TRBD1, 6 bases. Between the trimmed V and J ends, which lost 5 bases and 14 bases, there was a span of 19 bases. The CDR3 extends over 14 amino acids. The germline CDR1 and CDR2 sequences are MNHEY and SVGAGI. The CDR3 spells CASSGGLQVRALHF. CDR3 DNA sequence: TGTGCCAGCAGTGGGGGCTTACAGGTCCGGGCCCTCCACTTT.

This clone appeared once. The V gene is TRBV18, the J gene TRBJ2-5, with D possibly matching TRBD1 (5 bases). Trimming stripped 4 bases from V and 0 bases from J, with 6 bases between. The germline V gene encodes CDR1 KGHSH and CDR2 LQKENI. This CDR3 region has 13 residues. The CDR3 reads CASSQQDQETQYF. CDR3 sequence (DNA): TGTGCCAGCTCACAACAGGACCAAGAGACCCAGTACTTC. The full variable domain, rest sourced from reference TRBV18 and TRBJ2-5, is NAGVMQNPRHLVRRRGQEARLRCSPMKGHSHVYWYRQLPEEGLKFMVYLQKENIIDESGMPKERFSAEFPKEGPSILRIQQVVRGDSAAYFCASSQQDQETQYFGPGTRLLVL.

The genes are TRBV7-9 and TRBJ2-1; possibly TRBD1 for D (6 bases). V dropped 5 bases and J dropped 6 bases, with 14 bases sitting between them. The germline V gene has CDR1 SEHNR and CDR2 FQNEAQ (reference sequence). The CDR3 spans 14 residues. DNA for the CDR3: TGTGCCAGCAGCCCGTCGACAGGACTCAATGAGCAGTTCTTC. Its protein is CASSPSTGLNEQFF.

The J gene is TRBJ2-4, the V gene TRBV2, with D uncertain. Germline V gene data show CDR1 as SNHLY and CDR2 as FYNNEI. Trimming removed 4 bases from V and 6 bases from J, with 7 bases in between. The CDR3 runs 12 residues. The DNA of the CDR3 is TGTGCCAGCAGTGTGGAAGGAAACATTCAGTACTTC. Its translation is CASSVEGNIQYF.

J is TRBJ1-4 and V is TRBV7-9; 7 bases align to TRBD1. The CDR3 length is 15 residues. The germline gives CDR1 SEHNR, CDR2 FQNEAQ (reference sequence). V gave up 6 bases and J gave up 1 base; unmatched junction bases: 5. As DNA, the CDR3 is TGTGCCAGCAGGCCTTCAGGGGGAACTAATGAAAAACTGTTTTTT. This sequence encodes CASRPSGGTNEKLFF.

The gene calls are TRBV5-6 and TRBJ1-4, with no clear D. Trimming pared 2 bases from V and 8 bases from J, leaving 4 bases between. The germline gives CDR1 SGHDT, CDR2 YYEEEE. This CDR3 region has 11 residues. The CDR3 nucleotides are TGTGCCAGCAGCTTTGGAGAAAAACTGTTTTTT. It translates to CASSFGEKLFF.